This T cell receptor beta chain is drawn from a study of cytomegalovirus exposure and HLA in healthy donors. Study overall: Samples from HLA-typed donors yielded some 85 million unique TCRs in an early data release.

V dropped 0 bases and J dropped 0 bases, with 6 bases sitting between them. CDR3 length: 15 residues. Germline CDR1 reads GTSNPN; CDR2 reads SVGIG (reference sequence). PCR primers comprised 60 Vbeta and 13 Jbeta primers. The assay was immunoSEQ multiplex PCR, and TCRdb's table has in-frame clones only and misses some. Among just under 95,000 clones listed, around four fifths were seen once. Only a few counts were recorded for this clone. Antigen specificity is unknown. General observations from the study: The productive fraction for most TCR beta V segments was about 87% or about 30% in an earlier analysis.

The V gene is TRBV30, the J gene TRBJ1-6; D gene ambiguous. Material for sequencing was PBMCs. This TCR was recovered from a man aged 45-60 years in good health and CMV-seropositive. The CDR3 protein is CAWSVQISYNSPLHF. Written as DNA, the CDR3 is TGTGCCTGGAGTGTACAGATCTCCTATAATTCACCCCTCCACTTT.